This T cell receptor (beta chain) originates from a study of control samples from healthy donors and cancer patients. This table comes from immunoSEQ multiplex PCR, and its TCRdb copy is limited to in-frame clones, with some not included. The sample lists 90,000 or so clones, roughly nine tenths seen once, with 14% in the top ten. Germline CDR1 reads MNHEY; CDR2 reads SVGEGT. V trimming: 2 bases; J trimming: 1 base; junction bases outside the gene matches: 14. The CDR3 is 20 residues long. The sequence came from a woman in her 70s in good health. Sequencing used blood. The chain carries TRBV6-2 or TRBV6-3 and TRBJ2-3; TRBD1 matches at 11 bases. The CDR3 DNA follows: TGTGCCAGCAGTTACACAACCGGGACAGGGGGTGGTATGGGCACAGATACGCAGTATTTT. Its protein product is CASSYTTGTGGGMGTDTQYF.